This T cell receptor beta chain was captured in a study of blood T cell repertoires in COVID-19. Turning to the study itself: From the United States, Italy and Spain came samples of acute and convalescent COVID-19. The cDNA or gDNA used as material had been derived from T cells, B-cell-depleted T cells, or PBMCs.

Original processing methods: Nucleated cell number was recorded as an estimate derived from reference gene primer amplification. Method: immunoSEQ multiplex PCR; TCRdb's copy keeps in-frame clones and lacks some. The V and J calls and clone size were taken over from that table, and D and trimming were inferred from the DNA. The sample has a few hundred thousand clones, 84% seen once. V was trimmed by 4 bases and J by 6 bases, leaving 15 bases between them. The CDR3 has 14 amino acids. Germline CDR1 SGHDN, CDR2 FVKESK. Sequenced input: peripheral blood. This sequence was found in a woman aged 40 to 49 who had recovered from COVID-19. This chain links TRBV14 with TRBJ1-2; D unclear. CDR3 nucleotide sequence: TGTGCCAGCAGCCTGGGAGCGGGAGAGGATGGCTACACCTTC. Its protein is CASSLGAGEDGYTF.